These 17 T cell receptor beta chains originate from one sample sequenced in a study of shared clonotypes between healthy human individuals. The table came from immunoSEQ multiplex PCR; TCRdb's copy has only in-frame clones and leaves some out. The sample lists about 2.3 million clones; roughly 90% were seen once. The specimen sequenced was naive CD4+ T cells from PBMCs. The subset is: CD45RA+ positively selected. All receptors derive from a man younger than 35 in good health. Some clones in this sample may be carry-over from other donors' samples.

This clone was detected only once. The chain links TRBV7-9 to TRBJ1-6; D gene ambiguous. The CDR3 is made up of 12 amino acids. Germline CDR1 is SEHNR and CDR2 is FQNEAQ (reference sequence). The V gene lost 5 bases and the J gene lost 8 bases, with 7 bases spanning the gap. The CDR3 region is CASSLEDSPLHF. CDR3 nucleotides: TGTGCCAGCAGCCTCGAGGATTCACCCCTCCACTTT.

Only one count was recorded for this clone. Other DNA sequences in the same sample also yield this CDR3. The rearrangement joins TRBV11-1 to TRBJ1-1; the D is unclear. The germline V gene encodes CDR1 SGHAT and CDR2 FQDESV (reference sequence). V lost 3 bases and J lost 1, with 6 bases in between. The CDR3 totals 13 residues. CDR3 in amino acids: CASSLGRNTEAFF. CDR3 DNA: TGTGCCAGCAGCTTGGGCAGGAACACTGAAGCTTTCTTT.

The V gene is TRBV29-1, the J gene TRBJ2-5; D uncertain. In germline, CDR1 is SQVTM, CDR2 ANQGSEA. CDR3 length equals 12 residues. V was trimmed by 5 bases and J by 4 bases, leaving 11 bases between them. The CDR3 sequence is CSVFLVGETQYF. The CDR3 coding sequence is TGCAGCGTTTTCTTGGTGGGAGAGACCCAGTACTTC.

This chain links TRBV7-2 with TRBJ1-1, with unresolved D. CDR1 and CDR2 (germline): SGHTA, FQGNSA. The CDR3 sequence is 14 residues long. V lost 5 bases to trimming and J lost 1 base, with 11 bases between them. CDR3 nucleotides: TGTGCCAGCAGCCCGCTAGGACCGAACACTGAAGCTTTCTTT. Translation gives CASSPLGPNTEAFF. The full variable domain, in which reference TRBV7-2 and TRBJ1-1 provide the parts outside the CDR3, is GAGVSQSPSNKVTEKGKDVELRCDPISGHTALYWYRQSLGQGLEFLIYFQGNSAPDKSGLPSDRFSAERTGGSVSTLTIQRTQQEDSAVYLCASSPLGPNTEAFFGQGTRLTVV.

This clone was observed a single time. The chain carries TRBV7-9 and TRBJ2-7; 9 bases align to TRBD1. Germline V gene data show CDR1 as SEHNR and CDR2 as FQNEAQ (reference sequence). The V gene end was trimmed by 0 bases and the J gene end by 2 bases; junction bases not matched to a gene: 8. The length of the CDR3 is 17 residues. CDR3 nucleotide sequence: TGTGCCAGCAGCTTAGCGCGGGACAGGGCCAGGACCTACGAGCAGTACTTC. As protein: CASSLARDRARTYEQYF.

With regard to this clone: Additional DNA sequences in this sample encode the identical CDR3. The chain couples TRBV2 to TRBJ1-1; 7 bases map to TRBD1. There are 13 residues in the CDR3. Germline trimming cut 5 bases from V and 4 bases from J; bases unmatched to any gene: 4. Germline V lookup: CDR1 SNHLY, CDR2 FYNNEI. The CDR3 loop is CASSRQGSTEAFF. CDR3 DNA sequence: TGTGCCAGCAGTAGACAGGGAAGCACTGAAGCTTTCTTT.

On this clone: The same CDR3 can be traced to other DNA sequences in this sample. The CDR3 spells CASSLPGQGTSSYEQYF. Written as DNA, the CDR3 is TGTGCCAGCAGTCTACCGGGACAGGGAACGAGCTCCTACGAGCAGTACTTC. The chain carries TRBV28 and TRBJ2-7; TRBD1 matches at 9 bases. Germline lookup yields CDR1 MDHEN and CDR2 SYDVKM. CDR3 length: 17 amino acids. After removal of 5 bases from V and 0 bases from J, the junction contained 11 bases not matched to a gene.

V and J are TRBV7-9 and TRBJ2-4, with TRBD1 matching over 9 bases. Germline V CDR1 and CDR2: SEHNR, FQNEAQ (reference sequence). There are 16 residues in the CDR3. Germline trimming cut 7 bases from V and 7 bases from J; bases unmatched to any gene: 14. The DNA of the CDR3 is TGTGCCAGCACCCCCAGGGGACAGGGAGGGTGGAACATTCAGTACTTC. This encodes CASTPRGQGGWNIQYF.

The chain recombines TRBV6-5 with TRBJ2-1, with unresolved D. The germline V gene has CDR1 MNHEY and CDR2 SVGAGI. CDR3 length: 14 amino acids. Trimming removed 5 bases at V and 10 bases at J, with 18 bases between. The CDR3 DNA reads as TGTGCCAGCAGTAGGTGGCGGAAGATAGACGAGCAGTTCTTC. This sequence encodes CASSRWRKIDEQFF.

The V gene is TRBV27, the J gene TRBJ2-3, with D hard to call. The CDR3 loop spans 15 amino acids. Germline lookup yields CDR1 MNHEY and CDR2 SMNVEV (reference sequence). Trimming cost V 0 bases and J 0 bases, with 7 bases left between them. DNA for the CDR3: TGTGCCAGCAGTTTATCGGACCAGAGCACAGATACGCAGTATTTT. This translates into CASSLSDQSTDTQYF.

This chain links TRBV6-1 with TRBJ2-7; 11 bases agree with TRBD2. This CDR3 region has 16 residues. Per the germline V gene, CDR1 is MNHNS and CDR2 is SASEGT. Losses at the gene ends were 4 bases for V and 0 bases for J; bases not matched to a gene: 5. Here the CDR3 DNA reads TGTGCCAGCAGTGGTCGACTAGCGGGGCCCTCCTACGAGCAGTACTTC. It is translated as CASSGRLAGPSYEQYF.

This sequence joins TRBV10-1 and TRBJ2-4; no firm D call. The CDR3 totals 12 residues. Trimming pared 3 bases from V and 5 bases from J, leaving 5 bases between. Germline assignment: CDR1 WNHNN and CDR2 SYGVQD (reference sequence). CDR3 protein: CASSDGENIQYF. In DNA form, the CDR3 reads TGCGCCAGCAGTGATGGGGAAAACATTCAGTACTTC.

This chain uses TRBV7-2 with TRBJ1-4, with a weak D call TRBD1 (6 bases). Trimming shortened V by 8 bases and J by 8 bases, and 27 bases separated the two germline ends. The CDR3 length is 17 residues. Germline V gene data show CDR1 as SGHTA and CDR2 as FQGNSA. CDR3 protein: CASGSLKARGRREKLFF. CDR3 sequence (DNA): TGTGCCAGCGGGTCTTTAAAGGCCCGGGGGCGCAGGGAAAAACTGTTTTTT.

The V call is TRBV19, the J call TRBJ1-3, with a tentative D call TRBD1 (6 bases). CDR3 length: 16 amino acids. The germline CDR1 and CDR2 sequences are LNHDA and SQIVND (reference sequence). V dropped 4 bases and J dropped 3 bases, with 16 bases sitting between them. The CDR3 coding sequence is TGTGCCAGTAGTAAGGGACATCCGATTCTTGGAAACACCATATATTTT. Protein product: CASSKGHPILGNTIYF. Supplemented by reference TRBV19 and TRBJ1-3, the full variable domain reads DGGITQSPKYLFRKEGQNVTLSCEQNLNHDAMYWYRQDPGQGLRLIYYSQIVNDFQKGDIAEGYSVSREKKESFPLTVTSAQKNPTAFYLCASSKGHPILGNTIYFGEGSWLTVV.

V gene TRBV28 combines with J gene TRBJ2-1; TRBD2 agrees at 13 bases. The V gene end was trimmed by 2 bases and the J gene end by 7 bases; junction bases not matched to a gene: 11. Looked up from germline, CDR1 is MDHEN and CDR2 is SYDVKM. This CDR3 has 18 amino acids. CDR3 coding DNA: TGTGCCAGCAGTTTACCCGGGGGACTAGCGGGATACGGAAATGAGCAGTTCTTC. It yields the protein CASSLPGGLAGYGNEQFF.

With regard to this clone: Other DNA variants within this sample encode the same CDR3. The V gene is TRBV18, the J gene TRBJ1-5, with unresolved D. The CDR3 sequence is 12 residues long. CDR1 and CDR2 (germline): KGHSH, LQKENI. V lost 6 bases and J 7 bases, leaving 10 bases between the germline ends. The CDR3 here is CASSPDNQPQHF. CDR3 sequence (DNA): TGTGCCAGCTCCCCTGACAACCAGCCCCAGCATTTT.

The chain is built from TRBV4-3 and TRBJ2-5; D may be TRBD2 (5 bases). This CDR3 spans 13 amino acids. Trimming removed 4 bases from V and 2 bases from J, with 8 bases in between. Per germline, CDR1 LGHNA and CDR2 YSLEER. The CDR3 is CASSRGQQETQYF. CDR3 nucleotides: TGCGCCAGCAGCCGAGGGCAGCAAGAGACCCAGTACTTC.